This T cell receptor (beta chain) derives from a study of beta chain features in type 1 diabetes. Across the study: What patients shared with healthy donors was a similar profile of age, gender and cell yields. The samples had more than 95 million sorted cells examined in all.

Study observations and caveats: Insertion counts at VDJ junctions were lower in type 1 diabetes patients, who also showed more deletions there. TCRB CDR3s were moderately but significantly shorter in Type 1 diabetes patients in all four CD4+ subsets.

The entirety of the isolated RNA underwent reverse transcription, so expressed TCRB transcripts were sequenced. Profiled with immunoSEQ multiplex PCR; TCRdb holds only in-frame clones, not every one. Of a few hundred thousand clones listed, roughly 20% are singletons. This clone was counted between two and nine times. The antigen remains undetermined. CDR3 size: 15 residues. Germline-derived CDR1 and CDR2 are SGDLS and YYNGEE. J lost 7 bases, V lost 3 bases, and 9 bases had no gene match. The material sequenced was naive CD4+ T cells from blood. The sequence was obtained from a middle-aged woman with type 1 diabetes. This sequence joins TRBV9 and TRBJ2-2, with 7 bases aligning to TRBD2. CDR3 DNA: TGTGCCAGCAGCGCTAGCGGACTTGCGGGCGGGGAGCTGTTTTTT. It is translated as CASSASGLAGGELFF.